The clone carrying this T cell receptor (beta chain) was recorded only once. This sample was taken from a study of blood T cell repertoires in COVID-19. Study-wide context: Donors in the United States, Italy and Spain gave samples during acute or convalescent COVID-19. Sources were T cells, B-cell-depleted T cells, or PBMCs; the material itself was cDNA or gDNA.

As processed by the authors: Scientists estimated how many nucleated cells there were by amplifying reference gene primers. The method was immunoSEQ multiplex PCR; TCRdb's version includes in-frame clones alone and lacks a portion of them. D and trimming were read from the DNA, whereas the V and J calls and clone size are those reported in that table. The sample gives 97,000 or so clones, 70% to 80% of which show up once; around 9.8% is in the top ten. From germline, CDR1 is PRHDT and CDR2 FYEKMQ (reference sequence). The CDR3 extends over 14 amino acids. The V gene lost 5 bases and the J gene lost 0 bases, with 8 bases spanning the gap.

The material sequenced was peripheral blood. This TCR was recovered from a man between 60 and 75 years old with active or convalescent COVID-19. The chain uses TRBV13 and TRBJ2-4, with D hard to call. The CDR3 reads CASSPSLAKNIQYF. For the CDR3, the DNA is TGTGCCAGCAGCCCGAGTTTAGCCAAAAACATTCAGTACTTC.